One T cell receptor (beta chain) is described in this entry. The antigen is unknown. The method was immunoSEQ multiplex PCR; TCRdb's version includes in-frame clones alone and lacks a portion of them. The data hold under 150,000 clones, with roughly nine tenths observed a single time. The record originates from a study of T cell responses to AZD1222 COVID-19 vaccine. Study findings and constraints: Vaccine-associated CD4 TCRs ranged over spike, dominating at 160-218 and 743-854.

The germline V gene has CDR1 SGHAT and CDR2 FQNNGV. This CDR3 is 16 amino acids long. V was pared by 1 base and J by 0 bases, with 10 bases between. The TCR comes from an adult who received the AZD1222 COVID-19 vaccine. Sequenced material: peripheral blood, taken 28 days after the second AZD1222 dose. The rearrangement uses TRBV11-2 and TRBJ2-1, with D uncertain. The CDR3 nucleotides are TGTGCCAGCAGCTTAGCCTACTTTAGCTCCTACAATGAGCAGTTCTTC. Translation gives CASSLAYFSSYNEQFF.